The clone carrying this T cell receptor beta chain was seen many times. The antigen remains undetermined. The sample comes from a study of T cell repertoires in cytomegalovirus infection. The wider study: Public TCR beta signature analysis indicated the presence of both CMV infection and matching HLA type.

TCRdb reprocessed the reads via MiXCR and lists one record per CDR3 protein. Among 400,000 or so distinct CDR3 sequences listed, 30% to 40% were seen once. Trimming stripped 5 bases from V and 0 bases from J, with 17 bases between. Looked up from germline, CDR1 is MNHNS and CDR2 is SASEGT. This CDR3 spans 17 amino acids. Findings of the study overall: Based on cumulative public TCR beta family frequency, carriers of CMV plus the relevant HLA were identified. The response measured ex vivo was dominated by TCR beta clonotypes (HLA-C-restricted and CMV-specific).

This sequence originates from a human donor in good health (CMV status not recorded). Some clones in this sample may be carry-over from other donors' samples. The chain is built from TRBV6-1 and TRBJ1-5; no clear D. Sequencing input: PBMCs. The CDR3 nucleotides read TGTGCCAGCAGTCCGACCGGGAGATCCCTTAGCAATCAGCCCCAGCATTTT. Translated: CASSPTGRSLSNQPQHF.